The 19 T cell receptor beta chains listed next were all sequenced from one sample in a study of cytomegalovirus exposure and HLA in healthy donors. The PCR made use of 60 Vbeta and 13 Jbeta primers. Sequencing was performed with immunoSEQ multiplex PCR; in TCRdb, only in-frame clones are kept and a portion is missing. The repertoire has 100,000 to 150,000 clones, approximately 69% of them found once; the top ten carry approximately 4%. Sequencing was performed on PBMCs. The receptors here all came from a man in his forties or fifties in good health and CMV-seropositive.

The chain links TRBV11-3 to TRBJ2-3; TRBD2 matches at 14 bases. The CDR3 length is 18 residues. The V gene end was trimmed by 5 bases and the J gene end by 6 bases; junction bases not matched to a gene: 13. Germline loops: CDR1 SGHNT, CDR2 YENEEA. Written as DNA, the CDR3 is TGTGCCAGCAGCACAAGTCCCGGGACTAGCGGGAGTAGCGATACGCAGTATTTT. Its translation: CASSTSPGTSGSSDTQYF.

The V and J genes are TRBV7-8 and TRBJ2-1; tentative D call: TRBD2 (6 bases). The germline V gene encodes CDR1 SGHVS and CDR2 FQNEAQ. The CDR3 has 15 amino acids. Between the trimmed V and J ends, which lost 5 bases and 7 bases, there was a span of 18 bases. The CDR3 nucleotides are TGTGCCAGCAGCCCCCTCCCCTTGGGGGGTAATGAGCAGTTCTTC. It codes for CASSPLPLGGNEQFF.

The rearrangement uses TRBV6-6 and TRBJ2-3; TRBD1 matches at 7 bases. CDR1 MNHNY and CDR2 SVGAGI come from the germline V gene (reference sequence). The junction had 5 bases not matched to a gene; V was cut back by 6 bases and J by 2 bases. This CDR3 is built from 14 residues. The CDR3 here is CASSFTGVTDTQYF. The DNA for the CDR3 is TGTGCCAGCAGCTTTACAGGGGTCACAGATACGCAGTATTTT.

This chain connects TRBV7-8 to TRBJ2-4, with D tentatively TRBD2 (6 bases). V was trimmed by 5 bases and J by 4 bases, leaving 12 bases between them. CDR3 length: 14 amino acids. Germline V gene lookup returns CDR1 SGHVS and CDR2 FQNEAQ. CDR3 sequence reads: CASSRTGTKNIQYF. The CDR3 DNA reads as TGTGCCAGCAGCCGAACCGGGACTAAAAACATTCAGTACTTC.

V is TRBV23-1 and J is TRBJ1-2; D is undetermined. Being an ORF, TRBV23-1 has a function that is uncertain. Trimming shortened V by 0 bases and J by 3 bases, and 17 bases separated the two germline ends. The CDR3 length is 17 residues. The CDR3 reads CASSQSARVLWHYGYTF. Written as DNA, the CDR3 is TGCGCCAGCAGTCAATCGGCACGGGTACTATGGCACTATGGCTACACCTTC.

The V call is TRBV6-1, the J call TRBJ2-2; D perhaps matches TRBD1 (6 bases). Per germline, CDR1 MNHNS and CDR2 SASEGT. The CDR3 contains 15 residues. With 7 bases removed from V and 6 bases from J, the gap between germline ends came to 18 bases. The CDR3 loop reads CASITPGQRAGELFF. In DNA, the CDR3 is TGTGCCAGCATTACCCCCGGACAGAGGGCCGGGGAGCTGTTTTTT.

CDR3 in amino acids: CASQMGGGTDTQYF. CDR3 in DNA: TGTGCCAGCCAAATGGGGGGTGGGACAGATACGCAGTATTTT. The V call is TRBV6-1, the J call TRBJ2-3; D is possibly TRBD2 (6 bases). Trimming removed 8 bases from V and 3 bases from J, with 15 bases in between. The CDR3 has 14 amino acids. The germline V gene has CDR1 MNHNS and CDR2 SASEGT.

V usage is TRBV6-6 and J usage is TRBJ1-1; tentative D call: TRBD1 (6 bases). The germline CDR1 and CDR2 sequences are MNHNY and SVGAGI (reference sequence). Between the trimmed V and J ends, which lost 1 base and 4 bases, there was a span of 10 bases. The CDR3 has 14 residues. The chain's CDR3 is CASSYLQGGTEAFF. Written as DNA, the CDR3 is TGTGCCAGCAGTTACTTACAGGGCGGCACTGAAGCTTTCTTT.

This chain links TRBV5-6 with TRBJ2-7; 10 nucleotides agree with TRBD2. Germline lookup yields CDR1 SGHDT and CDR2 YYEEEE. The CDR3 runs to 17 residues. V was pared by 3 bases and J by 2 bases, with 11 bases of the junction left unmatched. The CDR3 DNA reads TGTGCCAGCAGCTCCCATCGACTAGCGGGCTTACCCTACGAGCAGTACTTC. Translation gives CASSSHRLAGLPYEQYF.

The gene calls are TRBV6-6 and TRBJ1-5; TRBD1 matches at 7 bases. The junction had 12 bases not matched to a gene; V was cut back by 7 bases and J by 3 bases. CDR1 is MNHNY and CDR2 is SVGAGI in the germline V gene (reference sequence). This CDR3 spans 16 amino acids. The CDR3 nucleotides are TGTGCCAGCACCCAACCTAATACAGGGGCCAATCAGCCCCAGCATTTT. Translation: CASTQPNTGANQPQHF.

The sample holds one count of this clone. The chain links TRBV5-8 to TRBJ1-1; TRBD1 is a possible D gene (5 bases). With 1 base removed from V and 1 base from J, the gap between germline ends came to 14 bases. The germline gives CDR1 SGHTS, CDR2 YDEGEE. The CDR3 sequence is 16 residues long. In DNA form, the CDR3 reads TGTGCCAGCAGCTTGCGGTGGGGCGACAGGAACACTGAAGCTTTCTTT. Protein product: CASSLRWGDRNTEAFF.

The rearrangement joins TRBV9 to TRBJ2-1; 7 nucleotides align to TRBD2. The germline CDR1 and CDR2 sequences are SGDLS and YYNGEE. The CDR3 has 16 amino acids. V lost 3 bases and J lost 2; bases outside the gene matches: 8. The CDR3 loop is CASSGGGKITYNEQFF. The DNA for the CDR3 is TGTGCCAGCAGCGGGGGGGGGAAGATAACCTACAATGAGCAGTTCTTC.

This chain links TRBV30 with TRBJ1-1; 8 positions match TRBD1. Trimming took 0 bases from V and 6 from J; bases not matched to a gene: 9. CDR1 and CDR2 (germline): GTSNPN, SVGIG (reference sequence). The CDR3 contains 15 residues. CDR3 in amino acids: CAWSVGDRLAAEAFF. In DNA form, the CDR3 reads TGTGCCTGGAGTGTAGGGGACAGGCTAGCCGCTGAAGCTTTCTTT. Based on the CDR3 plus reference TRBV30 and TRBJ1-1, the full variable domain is SQTIHQWPATLVQPVGSPLSLECTVEGTSNPNLYWYRQAAGRGLQLLFYSVGIGQISSEVPQNLSASRPQDRQFILSSKKLLLSDSGFYLCAWSVGDRLAAEAFFGQGTRLTVV.

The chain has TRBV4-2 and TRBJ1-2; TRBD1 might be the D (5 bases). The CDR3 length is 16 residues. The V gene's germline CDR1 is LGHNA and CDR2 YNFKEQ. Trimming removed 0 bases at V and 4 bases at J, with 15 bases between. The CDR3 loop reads CASSQDRGREVYGYTF. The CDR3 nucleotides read TGTGCCAGCAGCCAAGATCGAGGCAGGGAAGTCTATGGCTACACCTTC.

CDR3 DNA: TGTGCCAGCAGAAGGTCGGGACAGGATAACTACGAGCAGTACTTC. Translation: CASRRSGQDNYEQYF. V gene TRBV27 combines with J gene TRBJ2-7; 8 positions match TRBD1. With V trimmed by 6 bases and J by 3 bases, 10 bases remained unmatched. Germline V lookup: CDR1 MNHEY, CDR2 SMNVEV (reference sequence). This CDR3 is built from 15 residues.

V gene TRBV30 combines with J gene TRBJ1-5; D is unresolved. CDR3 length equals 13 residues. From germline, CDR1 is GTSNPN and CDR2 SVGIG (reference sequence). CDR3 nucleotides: TGTGCTTATGGCACAGCCGAAAATCAGCCCCAGCATTTT. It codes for CAYGTAENQPQHF.

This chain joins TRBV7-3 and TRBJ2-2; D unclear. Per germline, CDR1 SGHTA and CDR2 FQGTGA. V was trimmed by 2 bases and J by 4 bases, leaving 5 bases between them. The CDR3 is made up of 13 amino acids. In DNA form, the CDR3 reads TGTGCCAGCAGCTTATCAGTCACCGGGGAGCTGTTTTTT. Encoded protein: CASSLSVTGELFF.

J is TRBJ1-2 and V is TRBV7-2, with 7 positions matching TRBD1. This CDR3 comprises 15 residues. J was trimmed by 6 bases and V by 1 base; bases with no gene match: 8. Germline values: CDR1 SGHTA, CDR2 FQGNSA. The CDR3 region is CASSLGTGVRNGYTF. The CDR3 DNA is TGTGCCAGCAGCTTAGGTACAGGGGTGAGGAATGGCTACACCTTC.

The CDR3 DNA is TGCGCCAGCAGCTTCTTTGGGACTAGCGGGGGGCCCACTGACAATGAGCAGTTCTTC. Protein product: CASSFFGTSGGPTDNEQFF. The chain has TRBV5-1 and TRBJ2-1; 15 positions agree with TRBD2. The CDR3 loop spans 19 amino acids. Germline loops: CDR1 SGHRS, CDR2 YFSETQ. J was trimmed by 5 bases and V by 2 bases; bases with no gene match: 11.